This paragraph covers one T cell receptor (beta chain) sequence. The antigen is unknown. The record originates from a study of CD8 T cells in Susac syndrome. Study-wide findings and caveats: The TCR sequencing and HLA analysis in the study involved a relatively small number of individuals, as the study acknowledged.

The CDR3 runs 15 residues. V lost 6 bases, J lost 0 bases, and 14 bases lay in between. Germline V gene sequence: CDR1 MNHNY, CDR2 SVGAGI (reference sequence). Random hexamers were used to reverse transcribe the RNA input (roughly 0.5 to 1 ug). Amplification of TCR beta CDR3 across 54 Vbeta and 13 Jbeta was performed with immunoSEQ multiplex PCR. TCRdb re-analysed the immunoSEQ multiplex PCR reads in MiXCR, keeping a single row per CDR3 protein. This sample has some 150,000 distinct CDR3 sequences, with approximately 96% found just once. The specimen was CD4+ T cells from PBMCs. The source is a human donor with Susac syndrome. The rearrangement joins TRBV6-6 to TRBJ1-1; TRBD1 is a possible D gene (5 bases). DNA for the CDR3: TGTGCCAGCAGGCGGGACGGCCGCATGAACACTGAAGCTTTCTTT. This gives the protein CASRRDGRMNTEAFF.